The 18 T cell receptor beta chains given below trace back to one sample, sequenced in a study of vaccination and CD4 T cells after COVID-19 (dated 2022 in TCRdb). The library was generated by PCR. For sequencing, an Illumina iSeq 100 was employed. At the Johns Hopkins FTIC core, DNA from the cultured CD4+ T cells underwent TCR sequencing with the Oncomine TCR Beta short-read assay. TCRdb ran its own pipeline on the public reads, namely fastp trimming at Q25 and MiXCR clone calling, and kept in-frame beta chains. CDR3 protein duplicates are merged, each entry listing the most common genes and DNA. The sample records approximately 9,500 distinct CDR3 sequences, 20% to 30% of which are singletons. 12% of the sample is taken by the ten largest. These TCRs' antigens remain unknown. This specimen's treatment or condition label, interpreted: roughly 11-day PBMC culture with coronavirus spike peptide pools or control peptides (ViraFEST assay).

Here the sequenced sample was CD4+ T cells from blood, cultured in vitro, taken after SARS-CoV-2 vaccination. All receptors derive from a human donor who had recovered from COVID-19.

In its sample, this clonotype was seen a few times. The gene calls are TRBV6-1 and TRBJ1-3; TRBD1 matches at 8 bases. Losses at the gene ends were 6 bases for V and 4 bases for J; bases not matched to a gene: 14. Germline-derived CDR1 and CDR2 are MNHNS and SASEGT. The CDR3 runs to 17 residues. CDR3 DNA sequence: TGTGCCAGCAGAAAATCAGCCGCAGGGGGCGCGGGAAACACCATATATTTT. This encodes CASRKSAAGGAGNTIYF.

This clonotype was observed a handful of times. The rearrangement links TRBV24-1 to TRBJ2-3; 7 bases are shared with TRBD1. Germline loops: CDR1 KGHDR, CDR2 SFDVKD. The CDR3 covers 15 residues. Unmatched junction bases numbered 5, after V lost 2 bases and J lost 4 bases. In DNA, the CDR3 is TGTGCCACCAGTGATTCACCTACAGGGGCAGATACGCAGTATTTT. Protein: CATSDSPTGADTQYF.

This clonotype was seen only a few times. V and J are TRBV10-3 and TRBJ2-3; 8 positions agree with TRBD2. The germline V gene encodes CDR1 ENHRY and CDR2 SYGVKD. V dropped 8 bases and J dropped 0; count of bases not matched to a gene: 7. The CDR3 spans 15 residues. The CDR3 sequence is CAIATGGPSTDTQYF. CDR3 DNA sequence: TGTGCCATCGCCACGGGGGGGCCTAGCACAGATACGCAGTATTTT.

In its sample, this clonotype was seen a few times. V is TRBV6-5 and J is TRBJ1-5; TRBD1 matches at 7 bases. This CDR3 region has 15 residues. In germline, CDR1 is MNHEY, CDR2 SVGAGI. The junction had 4 bases not matched to a gene; V was cut back by 2 bases and J by 3 bases. This chain's CDR3 is CASSYAGGSNQPQHF. The CDR3, as DNA: TGTGCCAGCAGTTACGCAGGGGGTTCCAATCAGCCCCAGCATTTT.

This rearrangement joins TRBV27 to TRBJ2-1; D unclear. Germline V gene sequence: CDR1 MNHEY, CDR2 SMNVEV (reference sequence). V was cut by 3 bases and J by 9 bases, with 9 bases left in between. The CDR3 sequence is 12 residues long. CDR3 amino acids: CASSLPSGEQFF. In DNA form, the CDR3 reads TGTGCCAGCAGTTTGCCCAGTGGTGAGCAGTTCTTC.

The chain recombines TRBV6-2 or TRBV6-3 with TRBJ1-5; D unclear. Trimming took 2 bases from V and 2 from J, leaving 13 bases between them. CDR1 is MNHEY and CDR2 is SVGEGT in the germline V gene. The CDR3 is 16 amino acids. CDR3 protein: CASSYGRQRGNQPQHF. The CDR3 DNA reads TGTGCCAGCAGTTACGGCCGGCAGCGGGGCAATCAGCCCCAGCATTTT.

V and J are TRBV6-1 and TRBJ2-7; 10 bases map to TRBD2. With 8 bases clipped from V and 4 bases from J, the junction kept 5 bases outside the gene matches. CDR3 length: 13 amino acids. Germline V gene lookup returns CDR1 MNHNS and CDR2 SASEGT. The CDR3 protein is CASSKREGYEQYF. The CDR3 coding sequence is TGTGCCAGCTCTAAGCGGGAGGGTTACGAGCAGTACTTC.

This clonotype turned up a few times. The rearrangement links TRBV28 to TRBJ2-1; 9 bases line up with TRBD2. CDR3 length: 14 residues. Germline trimming cut 6 bases from V and 5 bases from J; bases unmatched to any gene: 5. CDR1 and CDR2 from the germline V gene are MDHEN and SYDVKM. DNA for the CDR3: TGTGCCAGCAGGGGTAGCGGGGGAGACAATGAGCAGTTCTTC. Translating it yields CASRGSGGDNEQFF.

The chain uses TRBV7-2 and TRBJ2-3, with TRBD2 matching over 11 bases. The germline V gene has CDR1 SGHTA and CDR2 FQGNSA. V dropped 7 bases and J dropped 5; count of bases not matched to a gene: 8. This CDR3 is 15 amino acids long. CDR3: CASTFSGRARDTQYF. CDR3 nucleotides: TGTGCCAGCACCTTTAGCGGGAGGGCACGAGATACGCAGTATTTT.

The sample holds a few counts of this clonotype. The V and J genes are TRBV10-1 and TRBJ2-7; 11 bases match TRBD1. Germline CDR1 is WNHNN and CDR2 is SYGVQD (reference sequence). The V gene end was trimmed by 5 bases and the J gene end by 3 bases; junction bases not matched to a gene: 9. This CDR3 region has 16 residues. CDR3 loop: CASSSYAGTGGYEQYF. The CDR3 nucleotides are TGCGCCAGCAGTAGCTACGCAGGGACAGGGGGCTACGAGCAGTACTTC.

The V and J genes are TRBV7-8 and TRBJ1-4; the match to TRBD1 covers 7 bases. V shed 0 bases and J 14 bases; nucleotides not matched to a gene: 18. Germline V CDR1 and CDR2: SGHVS, FQNEAQ. The CDR3 sequence is 17 residues long. The CDR3 here is CASSLAADRPFRVGLFF. The CDR3 coding sequence is TGTGCCAGCAGCTTAGCGGCGGACAGGCCTTTCAGGGTGGGGCTGTTTTTT.

The chain joins TRBV20-1 to TRBJ2-1; 7 bases align to TRBD2. Germline CDR1 is DFQATT and CDR2 is SNEGSKA (reference sequence). CDR3 length: 12 residues. The J segment lost 8 bases and the V segment lost 6 bases, leaving 7 bases of the junction unmatched. The CDR3 DNA reads TGCAGTGCCAGGGAGGGCCATGATGAGCAGTTCTTC. It yields the protein CSAREGHDEQFF.

This clonotype was picked up one time. The V call is TRBV30, the J call TRBJ2-2; 13 nucleotides align to TRBD2. CDR3 size: 16 residues. Germline trimming cut 0 bases from V and 6 bases from J; bases unmatched to any gene: 4. Germline V lookup: CDR1 GTSNPN, CDR2 SVGIG (reference sequence). The chain's CDR3 is CAWSVRTSGRAGELFF. Written as DNA, the CDR3 is TGTGCCTGGAGTGTCAGGACTAGCGGGAGAGCCGGGGAGCTGTTTTTT.

The rearrangement links TRBV6-5 to TRBJ1-2; 8 bases are a match to TRBD1. The CDR3 runs to 17 residues. Germline CDR1 is MNHEY and CDR2 is SVGAGI. Trimming at V came to 4 bases and at J to 3 bases, leaving 13 bases not matched to a gene. CDR3 bases: TGTGCCAGCAGTTGGAGGCGAGGACAGGGTGCCGACTATGGCTACACCTTC. This sequence encodes CASSWRRGQGADYGYTF.

The chain uses TRBV18 and TRBJ2-7, with TRBD2 matching over 7 bases. The CDR3 covers 16 residues. Germline trimming cut 5 bases from V and 2 bases from J; bases unmatched to any gene: 12. Germline V CDR1 and CDR2: KGHSH, LQKENI. The CDR3 DNA reads as TGTGCCAGCTCAGCCCTGGCGGGGGATGGGGCCTACGAGCAGTACTTC. Amino acids: CASSALAGDGAYEQYF.

This chain connects TRBV2 to TRBJ2-2; possible D gene TRBD1, 6 bases. This CDR3 contains 13 residues. The V end lost 6 bases, the J end lost 6 bases, and 11 bases lay between the germline ends. Looked up from germline, CDR1 is SNHLY and CDR2 is FYNNEI. CDR3 sequence (DNA): TGTGCCAGCAGACAGGGTCGGGCCGGGGAGCTGTTTTTT. Translated: CASRQGRAGELFF.

The chain uses TRBV7-2 and TRBJ2-2; 8 nucleotides match TRBD1. This CDR3 contains 18 residues. The V gene end was trimmed by 0 bases and the J gene end by 5 bases; junction bases not matched to a gene: 11. CDR1 SGHTA and CDR2 FQGNSA come from the germline V gene. In DNA form, the CDR3 reads TGTGCCAGCAGCTTAGCCCCATACCCCCAGGGGGCGACCGGGGAGCTGTTTTTT. Translated: CASSLAPYPQGATGELFF.

This clonotype occurred once. V gene TRBV29-1 combines with J gene TRBJ2-3; TRBD1 aligns across 7 bases. Germline-derived CDR1 and CDR2 are SQVTM and ANQGSEA. The V and J ends lost 6 bases and 1 base, in that order; junction bases with no gene match: 4. The CDR3 loop spans 13 amino acids. CDR3 sequence: CSVGQVGTDTQYF. The DNA for the CDR3 is TGCAGCGTCGGACAGGTGGGCACAGATACGCAGTATTTT.